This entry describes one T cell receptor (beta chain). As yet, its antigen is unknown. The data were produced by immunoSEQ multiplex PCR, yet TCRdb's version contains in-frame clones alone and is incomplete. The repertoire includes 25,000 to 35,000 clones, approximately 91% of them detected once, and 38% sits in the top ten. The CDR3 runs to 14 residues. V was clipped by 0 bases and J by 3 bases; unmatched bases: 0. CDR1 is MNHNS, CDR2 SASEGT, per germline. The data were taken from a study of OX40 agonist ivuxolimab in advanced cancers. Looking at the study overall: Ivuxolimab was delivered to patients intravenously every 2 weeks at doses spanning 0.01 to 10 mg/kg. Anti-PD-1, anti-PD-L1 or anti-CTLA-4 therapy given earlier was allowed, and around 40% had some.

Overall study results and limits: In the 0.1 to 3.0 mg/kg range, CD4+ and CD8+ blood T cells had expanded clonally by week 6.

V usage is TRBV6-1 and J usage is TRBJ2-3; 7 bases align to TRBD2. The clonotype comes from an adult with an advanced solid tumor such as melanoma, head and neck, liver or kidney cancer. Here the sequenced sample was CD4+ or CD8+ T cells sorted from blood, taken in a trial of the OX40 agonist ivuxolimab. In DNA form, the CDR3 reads TGTGCCAGCAGTGAAGCTAGCGGGACAGATACGCAGTATTTT. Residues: CASSEASGTDTQYF.